Sequencing of this T cell receptor (beta chain) was carried out in a study of technical replicates of blood from a few donors. Measured with immunoSEQ multiplex PCR; TCRdb has only the in-frame clones, and not every one. The repertoire consists of about 93,000 clones, with roughly 96% occurring once and the leading ten covering approximately 0.26%. V lost 5 bases and J lost 5, with 10 bases in between. Germline-derived CDR1 and CDR2 are MGHRA and YSYEKL. This CDR3 is 13 amino acids long. The chain joins TRBV4-1 to TRBJ2-1; a possible D gene is TRBD2 (6 bases). The sequencing sample was made of T cells isolated from PBMCs. The receptor was derived from a human donor in good health. CDR3 amino acids: CASSSGENNEQFF. For the CDR3, the DNA is TGCGCCAGCAGCTCGGGGGAAAACAATGAGCAGTTCTTC.